This passage covers 2 T cell receptor beta chains from one sample sequenced in a study of cytomegalovirus exposure and HLA in healthy donors. Use of 60 Vbeta and 13 Jbeta primers characterized the PCR. Sequencing used immunoSEQ multiplex PCR; TCRdb keeps in-frame clones, though not all of them. The sample consists of roughly 160,000 clones, 80% of them appearing once. The sample was PBMCs. These receptors were taken from a woman between 45 and 60 years old in good health and CMV-seronegative.

The rearrangement joins TRBV5-1 to TRBJ2-1, with 14 bases lining up with TRBD2. The germline CDR1 and CDR2 sequences are SGHRS and YFSETQ. CDR3 size: 15 residues. The junction had 6 bases not matched to a gene; V was cut back by 3 bases and J by 10 bases. DNA of the CDR3: TGCGCCAGCAGCTGGGGACTAGCGGGGGAGAAGGAGCAGTTCTTC. This codes for CASSWGLAGEKEQFF.

J is TRBJ1-4 and V is TRBV4-2; a weak D match, TRBD1 (5 bases). V lost 2 bases and J lost 7, with 5 bases in between. This CDR3 is built from 12 residues. The germline gives CDR1 LGHNA, CDR2 YNFKEQ. In DNA form, the CDR3 reads TGTGCCAGCAGCCAAACAGGTGAAAAACTGTTTTTT. Its protein is CASSQTGEKLFF.